This TCR beta chain was documented in a study of cytomegalovirus exposure and HLA in healthy donors. On the study more broadly: From HLA-typed donors, an early data release held some 91 million unique TCRs. Overall study results and limits: Analyses of presence/absence relied on an assumption of roughly uniform sequencing depth across donors. Segments of the TCR beta V type were, in most cases, productive about 87% or about 30% of the time in an earlier analysis. Common viral pathogens were later found to be apparently linked to several of the most significant clusters.

Trimming removed 6 bases from V and 1 base from J, with 10 bases in between. This CDR3 has 14 residues. CDR1 MDHEN and CDR2 SYDVKM come from the germline V gene. A multiplex PCR was run with 60 Vbeta primers and 13 Jbeta primers. Method: immunoSEQ multiplex PCR; TCRdb's copy keeps in-frame clones and lacks some. The table lists about 170,000 clones, less than 90% of them singletons. This clone was counted only a few times. Its antigen is not known. The specimen sequenced was PBMCs. J is TRBJ1-5 and V is TRBV28, with no clear D. This receptor was taken from a woman between 45 and 60 years old in good health and CMV-seropositive. CDR3 protein: CASRVGQSNQPQHF. The CDR3 bases are TGTGCCAGCAGGGTTGGTCAGAGCAATCAGCCCCAGCATTTT.